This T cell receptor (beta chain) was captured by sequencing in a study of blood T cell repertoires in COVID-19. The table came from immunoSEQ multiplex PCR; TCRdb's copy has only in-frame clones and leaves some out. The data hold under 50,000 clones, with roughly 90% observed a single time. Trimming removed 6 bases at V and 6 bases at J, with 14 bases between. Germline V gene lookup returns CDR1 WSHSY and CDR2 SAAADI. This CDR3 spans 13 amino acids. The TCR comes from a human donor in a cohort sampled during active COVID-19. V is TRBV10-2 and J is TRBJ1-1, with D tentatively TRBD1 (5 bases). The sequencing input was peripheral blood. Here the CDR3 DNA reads TGCGCCAGCAGGGTTCGGGGGATGTCTGAAGCTTTCTTT. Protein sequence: CASRVRGMSEAFF.